Below are 30 T cell receptor beta chains sequenced from a single sample in a study of blood T cells in healthy people across ages. With a J-beta primer mix and a sample-barcoded 5' primer, a second PCR ran about 7 to 12 cycles. TCRdb re-called the 5' RACE reads through MiXCR, storing one row per CDR3 protein. The table lists about 1.8 million distinct CDR3 sequences, roughly 52% of them singletons, with 2% to 2.5% in the top ten. Input material: blood. The source is a woman aged 40 to 50 in good health.

This clonotype was counted only a few times. The genes are TRBV7-2 and TRBJ2-1; a weak D match, TRBD2 (6 bases). The CDR3 has 15 residues. The V and J ends lost 7 bases and 7 bases respectively, with 20 bases between them. Germline loops: CDR1 SGHTA, CDR2 FQGNSA. CDR3 protein: CASTPGVRGRNEQFF. The CDR3 nucleotides read TGTGCCAGCACCCCCGGGGTGCGGGGTAGGAATGAGCAGTTCTTC.

This chain joins TRBV3-1 and TRBJ2-1; TRBD1 or TRBD2 may be the D gene (5 bases each). The CDR3 has 14 residues. V shed 2 bases and J shed 6 bases, with 11 bases lying between them. Germline assignment: CDR1 LGHDT and CDR2 YNNKEL (reference sequence). The CDR3 region is CASSQRGTSNEQFF. Written as DNA, the CDR3 is TGTGCCAGCAGCCAACGAGGGACCTCCAATGAGCAGTTCTTC.

This rearrangement joins TRBV28 to TRBJ2-5, with D maybe TRBD2 (5 bases). In germline, CDR1 is MDHEN, CDR2 SYDVKM. The V end lost 5 bases, the J end lost 3 bases, and 16 bases lay between the germline ends. The length of the CDR3 is 15 residues. The DNA of the CDR3 is TGTGCCAGCAGTGCTCCCCGGACTGAGGAAGAGACCCAGTACTTC. It yields the protein CASSAPRTEEETQYF.

This clonotype showed up just a few times. The genes are TRBV10-3 and TRBJ1-2, with D unresolved. Germline CDR1 and CDR2: ENHRY and SYGVKD. The CDR3 totals 16 residues. Trimming removed 3 bases at V and 4 bases at J, with 18 bases between. CDR3 nucleotides: TGTGCCATCAGTGATACGGTCCTGCGGGCAGCCTATGGCTACACCTTC. This translates into CAISDTVLRAAYGYTF.

The chain links TRBV6-2 or TRBV6-3 to TRBJ1-1, with D uncertain. The V and J ends lost 6 bases and 0 bases respectively, with 8 bases between them. This CDR3 spans 13 amino acids. The germline gives CDR1 MNHEY, CDR2 SVGEGT. DNA of the CDR3: TGTGCCAGCAGAAGGGAAATGAACACTGAAGCTTTCTTT. Encoded protein: CASRREMNTEAFF.

The chain combines TRBV6-2 or TRBV6-3 with TRBJ2-7; D ambiguous. CDR1 and CDR2 from the germline V gene are MNHEY and SVGEGT. This CDR3 has 16 residues. V lost 0 bases, J lost 0 bases, and 12 bases lay in between. This CDR3 reads CASSYSIRGSSYEQYF. CDR3 sequence (DNA): TGTGCCAGCAGTTACTCGATTCGCGGCAGCTCCTACGAGCAGTACTTC.

This rearrangement joins TRBV7-9 to TRBJ2-5; 9 bases fit TRBD1. V dropped 5 bases and J dropped 5; count of bases not matched to a gene: 9. Germline lookup yields CDR1 SEHNR and CDR2 FQNEAQ (reference sequence). This CDR3 is built from 15 residues. CDR3 in amino acids: CASSITTGGRETQYF. CDR3 nucleotides: TGTGCCAGCAGCATCACCACAGGGGGCAGGGAGACCCAGTACTTC. The full variable domain, rest sourced from reference TRBV7-9 and TRBJ2-5, is DTGVSQNPRHKITKRGQNVTFRCDPISEHNRLYWYRQTLGQGPEFLTYFQNEAQLEKSRLLSDRFSAERPKGSFSTLEIQRTEQGDSAMYLCASSITTGGRETQYFGPGTRLLVL.

The chain joins TRBV19 to TRBJ2-5, with TRBD1 matching 9 bases. The CDR3 loop spans 14 amino acids. Germline V CDR1 and CDR2: LNHDA, SQIVND (reference sequence). V was pared by 7 bases and J by 7 bases, with 10 bases of the junction left unmatched. The DNA of the CDR3 is TGTGCCAGTACCGCACAGGGGGCTGGAGGGACCCAGTACTTC. Its translation is CASTAQGAGGTQYF.

CDR3 DNA: TGTGCCAGCAGCCAAGGCGGGGGAACTAACAATGAGCAGTTCTTC. Translation: CASSQGGGTNNEQFF. This chain uses TRBV4-2 with TRBJ2-1, with TRBD2 matching over 7 bases. V was pared by 1 base and J by 5 bases, with 5 bases of the junction left unmatched. Germline loops: CDR1 LGHNA, CDR2 YNFKEQ. This CDR3 has 15 residues.

V is TRBV11-2 and J is TRBJ2-3, with D tentatively TRBD2 (5 bases). The CDR3 extends over 15 amino acids. The ends were cut back, 4 bases at V and 4 bases at J, with 15 bases in the middle. Germline loops: CDR1 SGHAT, CDR2 FQNNGV. The CDR3 region is CASSSSGGGPDTQYF. Here the CDR3 DNA reads TGTGCCAGCAGCTCGAGTGGCGGAGGTCCAGATACGCAGTATTTT.

The V gene is TRBV4-1, the J gene TRBJ1-4; TRBD1 matches 8 bases. V shed 7 bases, J shed 5 bases, and the junction held 9 bases outside the gene matches. The CDR3 has 15 amino acids. Germline V gene data show CDR1 as MGHRA and CDR2 as YSYEKL. The CDR3 is CASMRQGLTNEKLFF. CDR3 in DNA: TGCGCCAGCATGAGACAGGGGCTTACAAATGAAAAACTGTTTTTT.

There are a few counts of this clonotype. The chain employs TRBV12-3 or TRBV12-4 and TRBJ1-1, with D perhaps TRBD1 (5 bases). CDR3 length equals 12 residues. V was cut by 6 bases and J by 8 bases, with 13 bases left in between. CDR3 sequence: CASSHGTGEAFF. The DNA of the CDR3 is TGTGCCAGCAGCCACGGGACCGGAGAAGCTTTCTTT.

V and J are TRBV7-9 and TRBJ2-5; 9 bases line up with TRBD1. The DNA matches TRBJ2-7 better at its end, which makes the J call doubtful. This CDR3 is built from 14 residues. Per germline, CDR1 SEHNR and CDR2 FQNEAQ (reference sequence). The CDR3 DNA sequence: TGTGCCAGCAGCTCGACTAGACAGGGGGGCGAGCAGTACTTC. Its protein product is CASSSTRQGGEQYF.

The J gene is TRBJ2-3, the V gene TRBV5-5, with 9 bases lining up with TRBD2. The germline V gene encodes CDR1 SGHKS and CDR2 YYEKEE (reference sequence). This CDR3 spans 16 amino acids. V dropped 2 bases and J dropped 7; count of bases not matched to a gene: 11. CDR3 sequence: CASSLSSAGGENTQYF. The CDR3 DNA sequence: TGTGCCAGCAGCTTAAGTTCGGCGGGGGGGGAGAATACGCAGTATTTT. Variable domain in full (rest from reference TRBV5-5 and TRBJ2-3): DAGVTQSPTHLIKTRGQQVTLRCSPISGHKSVSWYQQVLGQGPQFIFQYYEKEERGRGNFPDRFSARQFPNYSSELNVNALLLGDSALYLCASSLSSAGGENTQYFGPGTRLTVL.

This clonotype was observed a few times. The chain is built from TRBV7-9 and TRBJ2-3; D gene unclear. From germline, CDR1 is SEHNR and CDR2 FQNEAQ (reference sequence). Trimming took 5 bases from V and 6 from J, leaving 12 bases between them. The length of the CDR3 is 13 residues. CDR3 residues: CASSPIGLDTQYF. In nucleotides, the CDR3 is TGTGCCAGCAGCCCCATTGGGCTGGATACGCAGTATTTT.

Here the CDR3 reads CSVEDSGGQPQHF. The CDR3, as DNA: TGCAGCGTTGAAGATTCGGGAGGTCAGCCCCAGCATTTT. The chain couples TRBV29-1 to TRBJ1-5; D ambiguous. Trimming removed 0 bases at V and 6 bases at J, with 9 bases between. The V gene's germline CDR1 is SQVTM and CDR2 ANQGSEA. This CDR3 spans 13 amino acids.

This chain joins TRBV5-1 and TRBJ1-1; 7 nucleotides line up with TRBD1. The CDR3 consists of 16 residues. Germline loops: CDR1 SGHRS, CDR2 YFSETQ. The trim removed 0 bases at V and 2 bases at J, leaving 7 bases unmatched. In nucleotides, the CDR3 is TGCGCCAGCAGCTTGGCCGGGGACAGCTTAAACACTGAAGCTTTCTTT. Amino acids: CASSLAGDSLNTEAFF. The full variable domain, with the rest looked up from reference TRBV5-1 and TRBJ1-1, is KAGVTQTPRYLIKTRGQQVTLSCSPISGHRSVSWYQQTPGQGLQFLFEYFSETQRNKGNFPGRFSGRQFSNSRSEMNVSTLELGDSALYLCASSLAGDSLNTEAFFGQGTRLTVV.

The chain recombines TRBV5-1 with TRBJ1-2, with D perhaps matching TRBD1 (6 bases). CDR1 is SGHRS, CDR2 YFSETQ, per germline. This CDR3 contains 16 residues. Trimming shortened V by 4 bases and J by 4 bases, and 20 bases separated the two germline ends. CDR3: CASSEQDRYPSYGYTF. The CDR3 DNA sequence: TGCGCCAGCAGCGAGCAGGACAGATACCCTAGCTATGGCTACACCTTC.

The rearrangement links TRBV20-1 to TRBJ1-2; D gene uncertain. Trimming pared 3 bases from V and 6 bases from J, leaving 14 bases between. Germline CDR1 and CDR2: DFQATT and SNEGSKA (reference sequence). This CDR3 contains 13 residues. CDR3 sequence reads: CSASGRVPNGYTF. The CDR3 nucleotides are TGCAGTGCTAGTGGGAGAGTCCCCAATGGCTACACCTTC.

The J gene is TRBJ2-7, the V gene TRBV6-5; 7 nucleotides match TRBD1. Germline V gene data show CDR1 as MNHEY and CDR2 as SVGAGI. This CDR3 has 15 residues. The V gene end was trimmed by 6 bases and the J gene end by 2 bases; junction bases not matched to a gene: 10. In nucleotides, the CDR3 is TGTGCCAGCAGAAAAATCACCGGGACAGCCTACGAGCAGTACTTC. Translating gives CASRKITGTAYEQYF.

The V call is TRBV5-1, the J call TRBJ2-5, with TRBD1 matching 7 bases. CDR3 size: 14 residues. Trimming cost V 4 bases and J 3 bases; bases outside gene matches: 6. CDR1 is SGHRS, CDR2 YFSETQ, per germline. CDR3 amino acids: CASSVRDRKETQYF. For the CDR3, the DNA is TGCGCCAGCAGCGTCCGGGACAGAAAAGAGACCCAGTACTTC.

The V and J genes are TRBV6-1 and TRBJ2-5; the match to TRBD1 covers 7 bases. Germline V CDR1 and CDR2: MNHNS, SASEGT. The J segment lost 4 bases and the V segment lost 3 bases, leaving 8 bases of the junction unmatched. The CDR3 is 15 amino acids. CDR3 in DNA: TGTGCCAGCAGTGACCTGCGGACAGGCGGAGAGACCCAGTACTTC. This encodes CASSDLRTGGETQYF.

This chain uses TRBV7-8 with TRBJ1-5; D is perhaps TRBD1 (5 bases). Trimming cost V 5 bases and J 3 bases, with 23 bases left between them. Per germline, CDR1 SGHVS and CDR2 FQNEAQ. The CDR3 is 18 residues long. CDR3 loop: CASSPHAGPELINQPQHF. As DNA, the CDR3 is TGTGCCAGCAGCCCCCATGCAGGGCCGGAACTAATCAATCAGCCCCAGCATTTT.

In its sample, this clonotype was seen a few times. This chain links TRBV29-1 with TRBJ2-3; D might be TRBD2 (6 bases). CDR3 length: 14 amino acids. The V gene lost 6 bases and the J gene lost 3 bases, with 16 bases spanning the gap. Germline loops: CDR1 SQVTM, CDR2 ANQGSEA. CDR3 nucleotides: TGCAGCGTCAAACGAGCGGGCGCGACAGATACGCAGTATTTT. Protein product: CSVKRAGATDTQYF.

This chain connects TRBV3-1 to TRBJ1-5, with D possibly being TRBD1 (6 bases). From germline, CDR1 is LGHDT and CDR2 YNNKEL (reference sequence). CDR3 length: 16 amino acids. V lost 0 bases and J lost 2, with 11 bases in between. This chain's CDR3 is CASSQDWGGRNQPQHF. DNA for the CDR3: TGTGCCAGCAGCCAAGATTGGGGGGGCCGCAATCAGCCCCAGCATTTT. The variable domain in full, with the rest retrieved from reference TRBV3-1 and TRBJ1-5, is DTAVSQTPKYLVTQMGNDKSIKCEQNLGHDTMYWYKQDSKKFLKIMFSYNNKELIINETVPNRFSPKSPDKAHLNLHINSLELGDSAVYFCASSQDWGGRNQPQHFGDGTRLSIL.

This chain joins TRBV29-1 and TRBJ2-1, with 10 bases identical to TRBD1. Germline CDR1 is SQVTM and CDR2 is ANQGSEA. The CDR3 has 11 residues. The trim removed 7 bases at V and 13 bases at J, leaving 7 bases unmatched. The CDR3 loop reads CSGDRGREQFF. The CDR3 DNA reads as TGCAGCGGGGACAGGGGACGCGAACAGTTCTTC.

This rearrangement joins TRBV5-1 to TRBJ2-5; D is ambiguous. V was clipped by 0 bases and J by 5 bases, with 11 bases between them. CDR1 SGHRS and CDR2 YFSETQ come from the germline V gene. This CDR3 is 14 amino acids long. In DNA form, the CDR3 reads TGCGCCAGCAGCTTGGGCCCTAGTGTGGAGACCCAGTACTTC. Translated: CASSLGPSVETQYF.

This clonotype has more than one count but fewer than ten. The CDR3 protein is CATSARGRVSEQYF. CDR3 coding DNA: TGTGCCACCAGTGCGAGGGGGCGAGTGAGCGAGCAGTACTTC. The V call is TRBV24-1, the J call TRBJ2-7; TRBD1 aligns across 7 bases. This CDR3 has 14 amino acids. Germline V CDR1 and CDR2: KGHDR, SFDVKD. The ends lost 5 bases at V and 6 bases at J; junction bases unmatched: 9.

The chain recombines TRBV7-9 with TRBJ1-2; D gene uncertain. Germline V lookup: CDR1 SEHNR, CDR2 FQNEAQ (reference sequence). Trimming pared 5 bases from V and 3 bases from J, leaving 10 bases between. CDR3 length: 13 residues. The CDR3 spells CASSQRTDYGYTF. CDR3 nucleotides: TGTGCCAGCAGCCAAAGAACGGACTATGGCTACACCTTC.

The sample holds a few counts of this clonotype. This chain connects TRBV20-1 to TRBJ2-5; TRBD2 agrees at 8 bases. This CDR3 region has 13 residues. The germline gives CDR1 DFQATT, CDR2 SNEGSKA (reference sequence). With V trimmed by 6 bases and J by 11 bases, 14 bases remained unmatched. The CDR3 reads CSANGGAMEEQYF. The CDR3 DNA is TGCAGTGCCAACGGGGGGGCTATGGAGGAGCAGTACTTC.